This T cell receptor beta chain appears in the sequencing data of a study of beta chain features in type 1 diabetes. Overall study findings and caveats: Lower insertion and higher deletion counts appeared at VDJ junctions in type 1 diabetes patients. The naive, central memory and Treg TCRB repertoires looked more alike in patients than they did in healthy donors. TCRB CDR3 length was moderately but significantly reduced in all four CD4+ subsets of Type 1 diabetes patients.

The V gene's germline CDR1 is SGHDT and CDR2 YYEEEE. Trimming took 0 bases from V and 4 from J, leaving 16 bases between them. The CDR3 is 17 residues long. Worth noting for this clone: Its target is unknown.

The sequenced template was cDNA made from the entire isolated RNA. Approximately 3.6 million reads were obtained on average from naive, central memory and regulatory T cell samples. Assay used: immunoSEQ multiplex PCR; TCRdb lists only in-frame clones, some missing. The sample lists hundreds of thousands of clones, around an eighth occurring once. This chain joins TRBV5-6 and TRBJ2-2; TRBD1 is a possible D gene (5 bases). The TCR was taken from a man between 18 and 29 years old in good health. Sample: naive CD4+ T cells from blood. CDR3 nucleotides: TGTGCCAGCAGCTTGGACTGGGGCACCCTTAGCACCGGGGAGCTGTTTTTT. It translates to CASSLDWGTLSTGELFF.